The clone carrying this TCR beta chain was observed a few times. The CDR3 is 14 residues long. Trimming took off 2 bases at V and 2 bases at J, with 9 bases between the two ends. Construction of the TCR beta libraries employed iRepertoire HTBI primers in conjunction with Arm-PCR of CDR3 regions. In the study's own analysis: Identification yielded about 66 TRBV and roughly 14 TRBJ segments across samples. TCRdb reprocessed the multiplex PCR reads with MiXCR, giving one entry per CDR3 protein. In this record, the V and J calls reflect TCRdb's handling and not the investigators' own analysis. The table records around 470,000 distinct CDR3 sequences, 12% to 15% of them present only once. This specimen belongs to a study of regulatory T cells in long-lasting Graves disease. The time point was: newly diagnosed GD, antithyroid drugs for less than 3 months. Scientists built the TCR library using RNA that was extracted from PBMCs.

These data were likewise used in another study, on T cells in Graves' hyperthyroidism and ophthalmopathy. Per that paper: Exclusion of a patient resulted from uncontrolled infection, other autoimmune disease, pregnancy or lactation. The majority of expanded thyroid clonotypes above 0.001 also appeared in blood.

Sequenced material: peripheral blood mononuclear cells (PBMCs), taken at new diagnosis, from a patient treated with antithyroid drugs. The receptor was isolated from a woman aged 50 to 60 with Graves disease. The chain employs TRBV12-3 or TRBV12-4 and TRBJ2-5; D is uncertain. CDR3 sequence reads: CASSLNGPQETQYF. The CDR3, as DNA: TGTGCCAGCAGTTTAAATGGCCCACAAGAGACCCAGTACTTC.